The rows below give T cell receptor beta chains drawn from one sample of a study of T cell changes during pregnancy in multiple sclerosis. This table comes from immunoSEQ multiplex PCR, and its TCRdb copy is limited to in-frame clones, with some not included. The table has tens of thousands of clones, approximately 86% seen once; the top ten hold less than 4%. The specimen comprised peripheral blood, sampled before pregnancy. These receptors were obtained from a female donor with multiple sclerosis, enrolled in a pregnancy study. Each CDR3 is given with its conserved first and last residue. A D gene is named only where the DNA matches it firmly. Clone size is given for some rows only: seen once, a few or many times, or a class if the clone is expanded.

j_call clone_size d_call v_call cdr3_nt cdr3_aa
TRBJ2-3 once TRBD2 TRBV6-1 TGTGCCAGCAGTGAGGGGTGGGAGGGTTCAGATACGCAGTATTTT CASSEGWEGSDTQYF
TRBJ2-5 NA NA TRBV6-1 TGTGCCAGCAGTGAAAGGCAGGCCCCAATAATTCAAGAGACCCAGTACTTC CASSERQAPIIQETQYF
TRBJ1-2 NA TRBD1 TRBV27 TGTGCCAGCAGTCCGGACAGGGTGTATGGCTACACCTTC CASSPDRVYGYTF
TRBJ2-1 NA NA TRBV7-2 TGTGCCAGCAGCTTAGCGGCAGACAATGAGCAGTTCTTC CASSLAADNEQFF
TRBJ2-7 NA NA TRBV7-8 TGTGCCAGCAGCTTAAATGAGGGTTTCAAGGAGCAGTACTTC CASSLNEGFKEQYF
TRBJ2-7 once TRBD1 TRBV7-9 TGTGCCAGCAGCCTCTTGCGGACAGGGGAGCCCGAGCAGTACTTC CASSLLRTGEPEQYF
TRBJ2-5 NA NA TRBV7-6 TGTGCCAGCAGCGCCGGCCACGGGGAGACCCAGTACTTC CASSAGHGETQYF
TRBJ2-3 NA NA TRBV5-1 TGCGCCAGCAGCGAGGGCACAGATACGCAGTATTTT CASSEGTDTQYF
TRBJ1-5 NA TRBD1 TRBV6-1 TGTGCCAGCACCCTAGGACAGGCCGATCAGCCCCAGCATTTT CASTLGQADQPQHF
TRBJ1-1 NA TRBD1 TRBV9 TGTGCCAGCAGCCCGAGGACAGGGAGAGACACTGAAGCTTTCTTT CASSPRTGRDTEAFF
TRBJ2-3 NA TRBD1 TRBV10-2 TGCGCCAGCAACCCCGGACAGGGCCCAGATACGCAGTATTTT CASNPGQGPDTQYF
TRBJ2-2 NA NA TRBV6-6 TGTGCCAGCAGTGGAAGGAGGGGTGCGGACACCGGGGAGCTGTTTTTT CASSGRRGADTGELFF
TRBJ1-1 NA NA TRBV7-9 TGTGCCAGCAGCTTAGTTTTCGACACTGAAGCTTTCTTT CASSLVFDTEAFF
TRBJ1-3 NA NA TRBV30 TGTGCCTGGAGGTCAAGGGGGGGAAAGGGTGGAAACACCATATATTTT CAWRSRGGKGGNTIYF
TRBJ2-4 NA NA TRBV4-1 TGCGCCAGCAGCCAAGATAATGGTAGCCCGGACATTCAGTACTTC CASSQDNGSPDIQYF
TRBJ2-2 NA TRBD2 TRBV11-3 TGTGCCAGCAGCTTAGGACTAGCGGGGGGTCCCTACACCGGGGAGCTGTTTTTT CASSLGLAGGPYTGELFF
TRBJ1-2 NA NA TRBV7-3 TGTGCCAGCAGCTTATACAGTAACTATGGCTACACCTTC CASSLYSNYGYTF
TRBJ2-3 NA TRBD1 TRBV12-5 TGTGCTAGTGGCCTGGGACAGGGGGGCACAGATACGCAGTATTTT CASGLGQGGTDTQYF
TRBJ2-2 NA TRBD1 TRBV5-4 TGTGCCAGCAGCTTGGCGGAACAGGGGACCACCGGGGAGCTGTTTTTT CASSLAEQGTTGELFF
TRBJ2-1 NA NA TRBV19 TGTGCCAGTAGTTCGGGGGTGCTCAATGAGCAGTTCTTC CASSSGVLNEQFF
TRBJ1-2 NA NA TRBV7-6 TGTGCCAGCAGCTTAAACGGCGGCCCCTATGGCTACACCTTC CASSLNGGPYGYTF
TRBJ1-4 once NA TRBV5-8 TGTGCCAGCAGCCTTCAGTTGGGCTACGAAAAACTGTTTTTT CASSLQLGYEKLFF